This T cell receptor (beta chain) was profiled in a study of identical twins. TCRdb reprocessed the 5' RACE reads with MiXCR, giving one entry per CDR3 protein. The sample includes about 890,000 distinct CDR3 sequences, approximately 13% seen only once; the top ten take under 2%. The CDR3 is 16 amino acids. V was pared by 6 bases and J by 2 bases, with 8 bases of the junction left unmatched. Germline CDR1 reads SQVTM; CDR2 reads ANQGSEA. These data also formed part of another study, on yellow fever vaccine responses in identical twins.

What was sequenced was PBMCs. The receptor was derived from a woman aged 18-35 years in good health. This rearrangement joins TRBV29-1 to TRBJ2-1; 12 bases align to TRBD2. CDR3 loop: CSVSRWTSGTYNEQFF. Written as DNA, the CDR3 is TGCAGCGTGAGCCGTTGGACTAGCGGGACCTACAATGAGCAGTTCTTC.